The next 25 T cell receptor beta chains were all read from a single sample in a study of blood T cell repertoires in COVID-19. Clones were sequenced by immunoSEQ multiplex PCR, and TCRdb holds only the in-frame ones, with some missing. Of under 200,000 clones listed, 80% to 85% are singletons. The sample comprised peripheral blood. Receptor source: a man aged 18 to 29 with active or convalescent COVID-19.

V usage is TRBV7-2 and J usage is TRBJ2-7; perhaps TRBD2 as D (6 bases). In germline, CDR1 is SGHTA, CDR2 FQGNSA. The CDR3 is 13 amino acids. Trimming took 0 bases from V and 3 from J, leaving 6 bases between them. The CDR3 loop is CASSLAGLYEQYF. The CDR3 DNA follows: TGTGCCAGCAGCTTAGCGGGACTCTACGAGCAGTACTTC.

The chain carries TRBV25-1 and TRBJ2-6; 12 positions match TRBD2. V lost 10 bases and J lost 3; bases outside the gene matches: 10. Germline V gene data show CDR1 as MGHDK and CDR2 as SYGVNS. The CDR3 length is 17 residues. This CDR3 is CATSIRLAGDGANVLTF. CDR3 in DNA: TGTGCCACCTCCATTCGACTAGCGGGAGATGGGGCCAACGTCCTGACTTTC.

The genes are TRBV3-1 (or the pseudogene TRBV3-2) and TRBJ1-2, with TRBD1 as a possible D gene (5 bases). CDR1 and CDR2 (germline): LGHDT, YNNKEL (reference sequence). The CDR3 sequence is 14 residues long. Trimming removed 6 bases from V and 8 bases from J, with 19 bases in between. The CDR3 DNA reads TGTGCCAGCAGGCGGGACTCCCGGAGTGGCGGCTACACCTTC. This translates into CASRRDSRSGGYTF.

The chain uses TRBV9 and TRBJ1-6; TRBD1 is a possible D gene (6 bases). The CDR3 totals 17 residues. Per the germline V gene, CDR1 is SGDLS and CDR2 is YYNGEE. Trimming pared 3 bases from V and 7 bases from J, leaving 20 bases between. The CDR3 nucleotides read TGTGCCAGCAGCGCGGAGGAACAGGGTTTGGGGAATTCACCCCTCCACTTT. It encodes CASSAEEQGLGNSPLHF.

This clone was observed a single time. The chain links TRBV5-4 to TRBJ2-3; the D gene is possibly TRBD1 (5 bases). CDR1 SGHNT and CDR2 YYREEE come from the germline V gene (reference sequence). Trimming left V 1 base short and J 2 bases short, with 8 bases between. This CDR3 has 14 amino acids. CDR3 bases: TGTGCCAGCAGCTTGTACAGGTTCACAGATACGCAGTATTTT. This encodes CASSLYRFTDTQYF.

CDR3 nucleotides: TGCGCCAGCAGCTTGGACCTAGCGGGAGGAGGCGCCTACAATGAGCAGTTCTTC. Translated: CASSLDLAGGGAYNEQFF. V and J are TRBV5-1 and TRBJ2-1; TRBD2 aligns across 11 bases. Trimming cost V 0 bases and J 2 bases; bases outside gene matches: 7. The CDR3 is made up of 18 amino acids. Per the germline V gene, CDR1 is SGHRS and CDR2 is YFSETQ.

CDR3 residues: CASSADRGYEQYF. CDR3 coding DNA: TGTGCCAGCAGCGCGGACAGGGGCTACGAGCAGTACTTC. The rearrangement joins TRBV7-4 to TRBJ2-7, with 9 bases fitting TRBD1. With 5 bases clipped from V and 3 bases from J, the junction kept 2 bases outside the gene matches. This CDR3 is 13 amino acids long. Germline assignment: CDR1 SGHVT and CDR2 SQSDAQ.

The chain employs TRBV19 and TRBJ2-5, with D possibly TRBD1 on 6 matching bases. The CDR3 spans 14 residues. V was shortened by 0 bases and J by 4 bases, with 9 bases between the two germline ends. Germline V gene lookup returns CDR1 LNHDA and CDR2 SQIVND (reference sequence). This CDR3 reads CASSIDQGRETQYF. In DNA, the CDR3 is TGTGCCAGTAGTATAGATCAGGGGAGAGAGACCCAGTACTTC.

This clone is a singleton in its sample. Other nucleotide sequences in the sample specify the same CDR3. The CDR3 is CASSPQGNTEAFF. In nucleotides, the CDR3 is TGTGCCAGCTCACCCCAGGGTAACACTGAAGCTTTCTTT. The chain recombines TRBV18 with TRBJ1-1; the D gene is possibly TRBD1 (5 bases). CDR1 is KGHSH, CDR2 LQKENI, per germline. This CDR3 is 13 amino acids long. V was clipped by 3 bases and J by 2 bases, with 7 bases between them.

The chain is built from TRBV30 and TRBJ2-1; TRBD2 matches 11 bases. The CDR3 length is 16 residues. V was pared by 1 base and J by 9 bases, with 11 bases of the junction left unmatched. CDR1 is GTSNPN and CDR2 is SVGIG in the germline V gene (reference sequence). The CDR3 bases are TGTGCCTGGAGTGGACCAACTAGCGGGAGCTTTGGTGAGCAGTTCTTC. Translating gives CAWSGPTSGSFGEQFF. Full variable domain (outside the CDR3, taken from reference TRBV30 and TRBJ2-1): SQTIHQWPATLVQPVGSPLSLECTVEGTSNPNLYWYRQAAGRGLQLLFYSVGIGQISSEVPQNLSASRPQDRQFILSSKKLLLSDSGFYLCAWSGPTSGSFGEQFFGPGTRLTVL.

The table lists this clone with a count of one. The chain couples TRBV21-1 to TRBJ2-7; no check of the table's D call, TRBD1, against the DNA was made. TRBV21-1 is classified as a pseudogene. This CDR3 has 14 residues. The CDR3 DNA follows: TGTGCCAGCAGCAGGGGCAATTTGTCCTACGAGCAGTACTTC. It encodes CASSRGNLSYEQYF.

V is TRBV2 and J is TRBJ2-7; 10 bases agree with TRBD2. Germline CDR1 is SNHLY and CDR2 is FYNNEI. Trimming removed 11 bases from V and 3 bases from J; junction bases left unmatched: 16. This CDR3 is built from 16 residues. The CDR3 reads CARTPLAGVSNYEQYF. The DNA of the CDR3 is TGTGCCCGGACCCCCCTAGCGGGGGTATCAAACTACGAGCAGTACTTC.

The chain employs TRBV18 and TRBJ1-1, with D possibly matching TRBD1 (5 bases). Trimming removed 2 bases at V and 5 bases at J, with 15 bases between. The CDR3 sequence is 15 residues long. Germline CDR1 and CDR2: KGHSH and LQKENI. CDR3 nucleotide sequence: TGTGCCAGCTCACCAAGGGCGGGACTGGGTACTGAAGCTTTCTTT. Residues: CASSPRAGLGTEAFF.

The V call is TRBV6-2 or TRBV6-3, the J call TRBJ2-7, with TRBD1 identical over 10 bases. Per germline, CDR1 MNHEY and CDR2 SVGEGT. The CDR3 is 15 amino acids. After removal of 2 bases from V and 2 bases from J, the junction contained 3 bases not matched to a gene. The DNA of the CDR3 is TGTGCCAGCAGTTACGGAGACAGGGGGCCCTACGAGCAGTACTTC. Protein product: CASSYGDRGPYEQYF.

CDR3 loop: CARPLPPRGQNTEAFF. The CDR3 DNA sequence: TGTGCCAGACCCCTGCCCCCCAGGGGACAGAACACTGAAGCTTTCTTT. This rearrangement joins TRBV7-9 to TRBJ1-1, with D possibly matching TRBD1 (6 bases). Germline assignment: CDR1 SEHNR and CDR2 FQNEAQ (reference sequence). The CDR3 extends over 16 amino acids. Trimming took 9 bases from V and 1 from J, leaving 21 bases between them.

The V call is TRBV7-9, the J call TRBJ1-2; D perhaps matches TRBD1 (6 bases). Germline lookup yields CDR1 SEHNR and CDR2 FQNEAQ (reference sequence). The CDR3 loop spans 11 amino acids. Trimming took 5 bases from V and 10 from J, leaving 11 bases between them. DNA for the CDR3: TGTGCCAGCAGCGCTGACAGGACCTACACCTTC. This sequence encodes CASSADRTYTF.

The gene calls are TRBV4-1 and TRBJ2-3; 16 positions match TRBD2. V shed 0 bases, J shed 5 bases, and the junction held 2 bases outside the gene matches. Germline CDR1 MGHRA, CDR2 YSYEKL. The CDR3 has 17 residues. CDR3 amino acids: CASSQDGTSGGEDTQYF. The DNA for the CDR3 is TGCGCCAGCAGCCAAGATGGGACTAGCGGGGGGGAAGATACGCAGTATTTT.

The chain has TRBV5-1 and TRBJ2-3, with unresolved D. Deletions cut 2 bases from V and 5 bases from J, with 6 bases between. From germline, CDR1 is SGHRS and CDR2 YFSETQ. The CDR3 covers 12 residues. The CDR3 sequence: CASSLGEDTQYF. The CDR3 nucleotides are TGCGCCAGCAGCTTAGGAGAAGATACGCAGTATTTT.

About this clone itself: Compared with germline, one end of the junction differs, possibly owing to a read error. CDR3 loop: CASSLVGGIGNYGYTF. In DNA, the CDR3 is TGTGCCAGCAGTTTGGTGGGGGGAATTGGTAACTATGGCTACACCTTC. This chain connects TRBV5-6 to TRBJ1-2; D is possibly TRBD1 (5 bases). Per the germline V gene, CDR1 is SGHDT and CDR2 is YYEEEE. There are 16 residues in the CDR3.

The V and J genes are TRBV3-1 (or the pseudogene TRBV3-2) and TRBJ2-3, with a possible D match to TRBD1 (6 bases). Germline-derived CDR1 and CDR2 are LGHDT and YNNKEL (reference sequence). The CDR3 is 16 amino acids. Trimming took off 1 base at V and 1 base at J, with 12 bases between the two ends. The CDR3 DNA sequence: TGTGCCAGCAGCCAAGCTGCCAGGGGACGCACAGATACGCAGTATTTT. Protein product: CASSQAARGRTDTQYF.

V usage is TRBV18 and J usage is TRBJ2-7, with a possible D match to TRBD1 (6 bases). This CDR3 contains 16 residues. The germline gives CDR1 KGHSH, CDR2 LQKENI. V lost 5 bases, J lost 6 bases, and 23 bases lay in between. CDR3 sequence (DNA): TGTGCCAGCTCAAACACCGGACAGCGAGGGGCCTTCGAGCAGTACTTC. This codes for CASSNTGQRGAFEQYF. The variable domain in full, with the rest retrieved from reference TRBV18 and TRBJ2-7, is NAGVMQNPRHLVRRRGQEARLRCSPMKGHSHVYWYRQLPEEGLKFMVYLQKENIIDESGMPKERFSAEFPKEGPSILRIQQVVRGDSAAYFCASSNTGQRGAFEQYFGPGTRLTVT.

The chain recombines TRBV7-3 with TRBJ2-3, with 10 bases lining up with TRBD2. CDR1 is SGHTA, CDR2 FQGTGA, per germline. The CDR3 contains 16 residues. V lost 2 bases, J lost 8 bases, and 10 bases stayed unmatched. CDR3 sequence reads: CASSLEAGGWRSTQYF. For the CDR3, the DNA is TGTGCCAGCAGCTTAGAAGCGGGAGGGTGGCGCAGTACGCAGTATTTT.

The chain couples TRBV24-1 to TRBJ2-1; 9 bases match TRBD1. With V trimmed by 5 bases and J by 6 bases, 7 bases remained unmatched. CDR1 KGHDR and CDR2 SFDVKD come from the germline V gene. This CDR3 region has 15 residues. CDR3 amino acids: CATSAPGQGPNEQFF. CDR3 DNA sequence: TGTGCCACCAGTGCACCGGGACAGGGCCCCAATGAGCAGTTCTTC.

This clone was counted a few times. The CDR3 DNA is TGTGCCAGCAGTTTCCTTCTCGGGGGTGGCACTGAAGCTTTCTTT. This codes for CASSFLLGGGTEAFF. The V call is TRBV28, the J call TRBJ1-1; TRBD1 might be the D (5 bases). With 3 bases removed from V and 4 bases from J, the gap between germline ends came to 15 bases. In germline, CDR1 is MDHEN, CDR2 SYDVKM. CDR3 length equals 15 residues.

V and J are TRBV27 and TRBJ2-5, with 8 bases matching TRBD1. V was pared by 6 bases and J by 6 bases, with 3 bases of the junction left unmatched. CDR1 and CDR2 (germline): MNHEY, SMNVEV (reference sequence). The CDR3 length is 12 residues. In nucleotides, the CDR3 is TGTGCCAGCAGCGGACAGGGTAAGACCCAGTACTTC. Its translation is CASSGQGKTQYF.